This TCR beta chain was captured by sequencing in a study of regulatory dendritic cells for organ transplantation. Assay used: immunoSEQ multiplex PCR; TCRdb lists only in-frame clones, some missing. Among 25,000 to 30,000 clones listed, around 83% were seen once. This CDR3 spans 17 amino acids. The V end was cut by 2 bases, the J end by 2 bases, with 16 bases between. CDR1 and CDR2 from the germline V gene are LNHDA and SQIVND (reference sequence). The origin of this receptor is a human donor in good health. The sequenced sample was naive CD4+ T cells from blood. Subset meaning: CD45RA+ naive T cells. The chain uses TRBV19 and TRBJ1-5, with a tentative D call TRBD1 (6 bases). CDR3 coding DNA: TGTGCCAGTAGTATAAGCTACAGGGATGAGGGCAATCAGCCCCAGCATTTT. It is translated as CASSISYRDEGNQPQHF.